These T cell receptor beta chains were read from a single sample in a study of blood T cells in healthy people across ages. Each CDR3 protein is one row after TCRdb ran MiXCR on the 5' RACE reads. The sample holds roughly 1,700,000 distinct CDR3 sequences, 25% to 30% seen once. The sequenced sample consisted of blood. All receptors derive from a woman in her 30s in good health. CDR3s include the opening cysteine and the closing phenylalanine or tryptophan. Fields, in order: D gene, J gene, V gene, clone size, CDR3 DNA, CDR3 protein. A D gene is named only where the DNA matches it firmly. Not all rows give a size; the values are once, few, many and, for expanded clones, a class.

d_gene: .; j_gene: TRBJ2-4; v_gene: TRBV27; abundance: many; CDR3nt: TGTGCCAGCAGTCCGGGAGCCAAAAACATTCAGTACTTC; CDR3aa: CASSPGAKNIQYF
d_gene: .; j_gene: TRBJ2-1; v_gene: TRBV5-1; abundance: .; CDR3nt: TGCACCAGCAGCTTGGTCAATGAGCAGTTCTTC; CDR3aa: CTSSLVNEQFF
d_gene: .; j_gene: TRBJ2-7; v_gene: TRBV7-9; abundance: .; CDR3nt: TGTGCCAGCAGCTCCAGACAATACTACGAGCAGTACTTC; CDR3aa: CASSSRQYYEQYF
d_gene: .; j_gene: TRBJ1-3; v_gene: TRBV30; abundance: .; CDR3nt: TGTGCCTGGAGCCCGGGGCAGTTAGGAAACACCATATATTTT; CDR3aa: CAWSPGQLGNTIYF
d_gene: .; j_gene: TRBJ2-7; v_gene: TRBV29-1; abundance: .; CDR3nt: TGCAGCGTTGAAGGAGGACAAGCCAACGAGCAGTACTTC; CDR3aa: CSVEGGQANEQYF
d_gene: .; j_gene: TRBJ2-7; v_gene: TRBV19; abundance: few; CDR3nt: TGTGCCAGTTTTAACAGTGGCGAGCAGTACTTC; CDR3aa: CASFNSGEQYF
d_gene: TRBD1; j_gene: TRBJ1-5; v_gene: TRBV12-3/TRBV12-4; abundance: many; CDR3nt: TGTGCCAGCATGGAGGGGGCGAGTCAGCCCCAGCATTTT; CDR3aa: CASMEGASQPQHF
d_gene: .; j_gene: TRBJ1-1; v_gene: TRBV7-9; abundance: few; CDR3nt: TGTGCCTTCGGGGGGGTTGAAGCTTTCTTT; CDR3aa: CAFGGVEAFF
d_gene: .; j_gene: TRBJ2-7; v_gene: TRBV25-1; abundance: .; CDR3nt: TGTGTCAGCAGTGGTTTGAGAGGCTACGAGCAGTACTTC; CDR3aa: CVSSGLRGYEQYF
d_gene: TRBD1; j_gene: TRBJ1-5; v_gene: TRBV12-3/TRBV12-4; abundance: .; CDR3nt: TGTGCCAGCAGTGCCCCGACAGGGCTAAATAGCAATCAGCCCCAGCATTTT; CDR3aa: CASSAPTGLNSNQPQHF
d_gene: TRBD2; j_gene: TRBJ2-3; v_gene: TRBV5-1; abundance: .; CDR3nt: TGCGCCAGCAGTCCACGTCGGACTAGCGGGGGGGCCCGCGCAGATACGCAGTATTTT; CDR3aa: CASSPRRTSGGARADTQYF
d_gene: TRBD1; j_gene: TRBJ1-5; v_gene: TRBV10-3; abundance: many; CDR3nt: TGTGCCATCAGGGACAGGGAGGATCAGCCCCAGCATTTT; CDR3aa: CAIRDREDQPQHF
d_gene: TRBD1; j_gene: TRBJ2-7; v_gene: TRBV20-1; abundance: .; CDR3nt: TGCAGTGCTCACGTTCCCAGGGGGTCCTCGGACGAGCAGTACTTC; CDR3aa: CSAHVPRGSSDEQYF
d_gene: .; j_gene: TRBJ1-1; v_gene: TRBV10-2; abundance: .; CDR3nt: TGCGCCAGCAGTGTGCCGGGGATGAACACTGAAGCTTTCTTT; CDR3aa: CASSVPGMNTEAFF
d_gene: TRBD2; j_gene: TRBJ2-5; v_gene: TRBV29-1; abundance: many; CDR3nt: TGCAGCGTTGATCTAGCGGGGGGGGAGACCCAGTACTTC; CDR3aa: CSVDLAGGETQYF
d_gene: .; j_gene: TRBJ1-1; v_gene: TRBV7-2; abundance: .; CDR3nt: TGTGCCAGCAGCTTAGGAGGGGAAGTGAACACTGAAGCTTTCTTT; CDR3aa: CASSLGGEVNTEAFF
d_gene: .; j_gene: TRBJ1-4; v_gene: TRBV6-1; abundance: many; CDR3nt: TGTGCCAGCAGTCGAACAGAACTTGGATATGCAACTAATGAAAAACTGTTTTTT; CDR3aa: CASSRTELGYATNEKLFF
d_gene: .; j_gene: TRBJ2-1; v_gene: TRBV20-1; abundance: many; CDR3nt: TGCAGTGCCAATAGCGGATCCGACTACAATGAGCAGTTCTTC; CDR3aa: CSANSGSDYNEQFF
d_gene: .; j_gene: TRBJ2-5; v_gene: TRBV5-6; abundance: many; CDR3nt: TGTGCCAGCAGCTTGCTGAGGACCCACCCCACGGAGACCCAGTACTTC; CDR3aa: CASSLLRTHPTETQYF
d_gene: .; j_gene: TRBJ2-3; v_gene: TRBV7-9; abundance: .; CDR3nt: TGTGCCAGCAGCTTCAAGACTCAGATAACAGATACGCAGTATTTT; CDR3aa: CASSFKTQITDTQYF
d_gene: .; j_gene: TRBJ1-2; v_gene: TRBV20-1; abundance: .; CDR3nt: TGCAGTGCATCCCCCCCGGACGCAGCTAACTATGGCTACACCTTC; CDR3aa: CSASPPDAANYGYTF
d_gene: .; j_gene: TRBJ2-7; v_gene: TRBV20-1; abundance: .; CDR3nt: TGCAGTGCTGCTGGTGCGGGGCGACCCTACGAGCAGTACTTC; CDR3aa: CSAAGAGRPYEQYF
d_gene: .; j_gene: TRBJ1-2; v_gene: TRBV4-3; abundance: .; CDR3nt: TGCGCCAGCAGCCAAGACAGGTTTTCGGTCGGCTACACCTTC; CDR3aa: CASSQDRFSVGYTF
d_gene: TRBD2; j_gene: TRBJ2-1; v_gene: TRBV10-2; abundance: few; CDR3nt: TGCGCCAGCAGTGAGACTAGCGGGGGCTACAGTGAGCAGTTCTTC; CDR3aa: CASSETSGGYSEQFF
d_gene: TRBD2; j_gene: TRBJ2-3; v_gene: TRBV7-9; abundance: few; CDR3nt: TGTGCCAGCAGCGAGCCTACTAGCGGACTCACAGATACGCAGTATTTT; CDR3aa: CASSEPTSGLTDTQYF
d_gene: .; j_gene: TRBJ2-3; v_gene: TRBV4-1; abundance: many; CDR3nt: TGCGCCAGCAGCCAAGGTTTTAGGAGAACCCCAGATACGCAGTATTTT; CDR3aa: CASSQGFRRTPDTQYF
d_gene: .; j_gene: TRBJ1-2; v_gene: TRBV12-3/TRBV12-4; abundance: .; CDR3nt: TGTGCCAGCAGTCCTCTCGACCGCGCTGCTTATGGCTACACCTTC; CDR3aa: CASSPLDRAAYGYTF
d_gene: TRBD1; j_gene: TRBJ1-5; v_gene: TRBV28; abundance: few; CDR3nt: TGTGCCAGCAGTTTATGGGGACAGGGGCCAAATCAGCCCCAGCATTTT; CDR3aa: CASSLWGQGPNQPQHF
d_gene: .; j_gene: TRBJ2-5; v_gene: TRBV12-3/TRBV12-4; abundance: .; CDR3nt: TGTGCCAGCACCCCCTCCCTAGCTGGATCCTTTACCCAGTACTTC; CDR3aa: CASTPSLAGSFTQYF
d_gene: .; j_gene: TRBJ2-5; v_gene: TRBV5-5; abundance: .; CDR3nt: TGTGCCAGCAGCGACCAGGGGAATCTTGTTGAGACCCAGTACTTC; CDR3aa: CASSDQGNLVETQYF
d_gene: TRBD1; j_gene: TRBJ1-2; v_gene: TRBV4-1; abundance: few; CDR3nt: TGCGCCAGCAGCCAGTCAGAGGGAGGGGACAGGGGTTATGGCTACACCTTC; CDR3aa: CASSQSEGGDRGYGYTF
d_gene: .; j_gene: TRBJ1-2; v_gene: TRBV29-1; abundance: .; CDR3nt: TGCAGCTCTAGGGTCGGCGAGGGCTACACCTTC; CDR3aa: CSSRVGEGYTF
d_gene: .; j_gene: TRBJ2-2; v_gene: TRBV20-1; abundance: .; CDR3nt: TGCAGTGCTGTCCTGGGGACCGCGCCCGGGGAGCTGTTTTTT; CDR3aa: CSAVLGTAPGELFF
d_gene: TRBD2; j_gene: TRBJ2-7; v_gene: TRBV6-2/TRBV6-3; abundance: many; CDR3nt: TGTGCCAGCAGTTCGACTAGCGGGATAACCTACGAGCAGTACTTC; CDR3aa: CASSSTSGITYEQYF
d_gene: .; j_gene: TRBJ1-1; v_gene: TRBV7-2; abundance: few; CDR3nt: TGTGCCAGCACCTTCATGCCTCAGTTGAACACTGAAGCTTTCTTT; CDR3aa: CASTFMPQLNTEAFF
d_gene: TRBD1; j_gene: TRBJ1-5; v_gene: TRBV6-2/TRBV6-3; abundance: few; CDR3nt: TGTGCCAGCAGCTCGACAGGGGGCTTAATAAACCAGCCCCAGCATTTT; CDR3aa: CASSSTGGLINQPQHF
d_gene: TRBD2; j_gene: TRBJ2-7; v_gene: TRBV7-9; abundance: .; CDR3nt: TGTGCCAGCAGCTTCTCCGGGAGGATCGAGCAGTACTTC; CDR3aa: CASSFSGRIEQYF
d_gene: .; j_gene: TRBJ1-6; v_gene: TRBV11-2; abundance: .; CDR3nt: TGTGCCAGCAGCTTAGCCCAGAATTCACCCCTCCACTTT; CDR3aa: CASSLAQNSPLHF
d_gene: TRBD1; j_gene: TRBJ1-1; v_gene: TRBV6-6; abundance: few; CDR3nt: TGTGCCAGCAGTTACTCGTTTCCGGGACAGGGATACGAAGCTTTCTTT; CDR3aa: CASSYSFPGQGYEAFF
d_gene: TRBD1; j_gene: TRBJ2-5; v_gene: TRBV12-3/TRBV12-4; abundance: many; CDR3nt: TGTGCCAGCAGCCAAGGACAGGGGGCACTTGAGACCCAGTACTTC; CDR3aa: CASSQGQGALETQYF
d_gene: .; j_gene: TRBJ2-1; v_gene: TRBV7-2; abundance: many; CDR3nt: TGTGCCAGCAGCTTTGGGGGGTACAATGAGCAGTTCTTC; CDR3aa: CASSFGGYNEQFF
d_gene: .; j_gene: TRBJ2-1; v_gene: TRBV24-1; abundance: .; CDR3nt: TGTGCCACCAGTGGAGTTAGTGGGAAGGACTACTATGAGCAGTTCTTC; CDR3aa: CATSGVSGKDYYEQFF
d_gene: TRBD2; j_gene: TRBJ2-1; v_gene: TRBV5-1; abundance: .; CDR3nt: TGCGCCAGCAGCTTGGGCTGGCGGGAGTTCACCTACAATGAGCAGTTCTTC; CDR3aa: CASSLGWREFTYNEQFF
d_gene: .; j_gene: TRBJ2-5; v_gene: TRBV6-6; abundance: .; CDR3nt: TGTGCCAGCAAAACAGGCCCCCTCCAAGAGACCCAGTACTTC; CDR3aa: CASKTGPLQETQYF